This T cell receptor (beta chain) was captured by sequencing in a study of blood T cell repertoires in COVID-19. Assay: immunoSEQ multiplex PCR; the TCRdb copy retains only in-frame clones and omits some. This sample has about 79,000 clones, with roughly 90% found just once. This clone has just a few counts. V dropped 4 bases and J dropped 0; count of bases not matched to a gene: 7. The CDR3 runs to 17 residues. In germline, CDR1 is SGHDT, CDR2 YYEEEE. Sequencing was done on a sample of peripheral blood. The chain is built from TRBV5-6 and TRBJ1-5; TRBD1 matches at 10 bases. The sequence was obtained from a man between 65 and 85 years old with active or convalescent COVID-19. The CDR3 is CASSRRDRGFSNQPQHF. The DNA of the CDR3 is TGTGCCAGCAGCCGCAGGGACAGGGGATTTAGCAATCAGCCCCAGCATTTT.